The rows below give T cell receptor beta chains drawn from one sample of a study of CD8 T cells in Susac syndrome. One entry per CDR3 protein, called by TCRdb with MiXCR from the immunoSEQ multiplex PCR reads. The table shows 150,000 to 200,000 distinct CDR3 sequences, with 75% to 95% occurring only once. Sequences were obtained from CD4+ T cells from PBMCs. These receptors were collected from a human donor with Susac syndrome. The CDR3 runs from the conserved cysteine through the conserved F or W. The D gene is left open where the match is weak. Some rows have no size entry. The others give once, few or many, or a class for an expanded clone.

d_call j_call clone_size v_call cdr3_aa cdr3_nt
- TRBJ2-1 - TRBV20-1 CSAISPSGPYNEQFF TGCAGTGCTATAAGTCCCAGTGGCCCCTACAATGAGCAGTTCTTC
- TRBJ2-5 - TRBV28 CASSPGDKETQYF TGTGCCAGCAGTCCGGGGGACAAAGAGACCCAGTACTTC
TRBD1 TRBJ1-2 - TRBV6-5 CASRPGGAGGYTF TGTGCCAGCAGGCCAGGGGGCGCGGGGGGCTACACCTTC
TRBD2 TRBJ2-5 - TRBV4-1 CASSQGEGKGGETQYF TGCGCCAGCAGCCAAGGCGAAGGCAAGGGAGGGGAGACCCAGTACTTC
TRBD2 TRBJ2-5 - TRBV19 CASSTTSGRYGETQYF TGTGCCAGTAGTACGACTAGCGGGAGGTACGGGGAGACCCAGTACTTC
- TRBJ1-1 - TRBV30 CAIGQSGAGMNTEAFF TGTGCCATAGGACAGTCCGGCGCTGGCATGAACACTGAAGCTTTCTTT
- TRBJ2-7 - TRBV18 CASSPRVDTDEQYF TGTGCCAGCTCACCAAGGGTGGATACCGACGAGCAGTACTTC
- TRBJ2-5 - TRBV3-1 CASSQGKGRETQYF TGTGCCAGCAGCCAAGGTAAAGGGCGAGAGACCCAGTACTTC
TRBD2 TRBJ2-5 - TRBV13 CASSSRLAGGRWDQETQYF TGTGCCAGCAGCTCCCGACTAGCGGGAGGGCGCTGGGACCAAGAGACCCAGTACTTC
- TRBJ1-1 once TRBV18 CASSPPGFGEAFF TGTGCCAGCTCACCACCGGGCTTCGGGGAAGCTTTCTTT
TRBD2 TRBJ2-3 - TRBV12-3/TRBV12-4 CASSPGLAGDRDTQYF TGTGCCAGCAGTCCGGGACTAGCGGGGGATCGAGATACGCAGTATTTT
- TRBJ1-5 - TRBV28 CASPPGLGNNQPQHF TGTGCCAGCCCCCCCGGGCTAGGTAACAATCAGCCCCAGCATTTT
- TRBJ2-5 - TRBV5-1 CASSLVGPGQIQYF TGCGCCAGCAGCTTGGTTGGGCCGGGCCAGATCCAGTACTTC
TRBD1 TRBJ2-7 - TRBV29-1 CSVAGQGREQYF TGCAGCGTCGCTGGACAGGGGCGCGAGCAGTACTTC
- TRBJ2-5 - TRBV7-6 CASSRTEETQYF TGTGCCAGCAGCCGTACCGAAGAGACCCAGTACTTC
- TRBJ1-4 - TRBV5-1 CASSLLGANEKLFF TGCGCCAGCAGCTTGTTGGGGGCTAATGAAAAACTGTTTTTT
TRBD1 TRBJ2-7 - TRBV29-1 CSVEDPIRGREQYF TGCAGCGTTGAAGACCCCATAAGGGGGCGCGAGCAGTACTTC
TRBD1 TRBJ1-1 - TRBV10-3 CAIKTGGRGTEAFF TGTGCCATCAAAACAGGGGGCAGGGGGACTGAAGCTTTCTTT
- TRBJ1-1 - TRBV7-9 CASSSMPDTEAFF TGTGCCAGCAGCTCAATGCCAGACACTGAAGCTTTCTTT
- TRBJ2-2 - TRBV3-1 CASSRSGSGELFF TGTGCCAGCAGCCGATCAGGGTCCGGGGAGCTGTTTTTT
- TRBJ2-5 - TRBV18 CASSAVGGTIQETQYF TGTGCCAGCTCAGCTGTAGGGGGTACTATCCAAGAGACCCAGTACTTC
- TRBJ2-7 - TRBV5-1 CASSPTGGDTYEQYF TGCGCCAGCAGCCCCACTGGCGGGGACACCTACGAGCAGTACTTC
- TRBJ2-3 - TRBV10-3 CAISGVGEQDTQYF TGTGCCATCAGTGGGGTAGGGGAGCAAGATACGCAGTATTTT
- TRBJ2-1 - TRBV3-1 CASSHTMGSGNNEQFF TGTGCCAGCAGCCACACCATGGGTAGCGGAAACAATGAGCAGTTCTTC
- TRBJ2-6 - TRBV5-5 CASSLANRAGANVLTF TGTGCCAGCAGCTTGGCCAATAGGGCTGGGGCCAACGTCCTGACTTTC
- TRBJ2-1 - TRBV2 CASGPRGAKEQFF TGTGCCAGCGGGCCTCGGGGGGCAAAAGAGCAGTTCTTC
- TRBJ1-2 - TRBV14 CASSHDLLGYTF TGTGCCAGCAGCCATGATCTTCTTGGCTACACCTTC
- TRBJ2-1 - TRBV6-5 CASSYSSGYEQFF TGTGCCAGCAGTTACTCTAGCGGCTATGAGCAGTTCTTC
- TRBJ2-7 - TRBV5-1 CASSDISLLRYEQYF TGCGCCAGCAGCGATATTTCACTGCTACGCTACGAGCAGTACTTC